The 10 T cell receptor beta chains presented below share a single source sample, sequenced in a study of T cell responses to AZD1222 COVID-19 vaccine. The method was immunoSEQ multiplex PCR; TCRdb's version includes in-frame clones alone and lacks a portion of them. The data contain over 200,000 clones, approximately 94% of them singletons. Sequencing was performed on peripheral blood, taken 28 days after the second dose of the MenACWY control vaccine. Receptor source: an adult who received the MenACWY meningococcal vaccine as a control.

This chain connects TRBV6-5 to TRBJ1-5, with 7 bases aligning to TRBD1. CDR1 and CDR2 (germline): MNHEY, SVGAGI. The CDR3 covers 14 residues. V lost 6 bases and J lost 6; bases outside the gene matches: 8. The DNA of the CDR3 is TGTGCCAGCAGCAACCTCGGGACAGCTCAGCCCCAGCATTTT. This codes for CASSNLGTAQPQHF.

This sequence joins TRBV7-8 and TRBJ1-6, with 9 bases that match TRBD1. Germline V lookup: CDR1 SGHVS, CDR2 FQNEAQ. This CDR3 has 15 amino acids. With 5 bases clipped from V and 8 bases from J, the junction kept 7 bases outside the gene matches. The CDR3 DNA is TGTGCCAGCAGCAACCGGGACAGGGCTGATTCACCCCTCCACTTT. Its translation is CASSNRDRADSPLHF.

The rearrangement joins TRBV28 to TRBJ1-3; D call uncertain. V was pared by 6 bases and J by 1 base, with 7 bases between. This CDR3 is 13 amino acids long. CDR1 is MDHEN and CDR2 is SYDVKM in the germline V gene. The CDR3 nucleotides read TGTGCCAGCAGCGAGGGTTCTGGAAACACCATATATTTT. It is translated as CASSEGSGNTIYF.

The V and J genes are TRBV7-3 and TRBJ2-3; D remains unclear. The CDR3 covers 16 residues. CDR1 and CDR2 (germline): SGHTA, FQGTGA. Trimming pared 0 bases from V and 2 bases from J, leaving 12 bases between. The DNA of the CDR3 is TGTGCCAGCAGCTTAACCGTGGCACCCAACACAGATACGCAGTATTTT. It codes for CASSLTVAPNTDTQYF.

V is TRBV6-6 and J is TRBJ1-6, with D tentatively TRBD1 (5 bases). CDR3 length: 17 residues. V lost 5 bases, J lost 8 bases, and 22 bases lay in between. The germline V gene encodes CDR1 MNHNY and CDR2 SVGAGI (reference sequence). The CDR3 DNA reads TGTGCCAGCAGTCTCCGGGACGATACGTCAAAGGATTCACCCCTCCACTTT. Translation: CASSLRDDTSKDSPLHF.

The chain links TRBV19 to TRBJ2-2, with a possible D match to TRBD2 (5 bases). Germline CDR1 and CDR2: LNHDA and SQIVND (reference sequence). The CDR3 spans 14 residues. V dropped 3 bases and J dropped 7 bases, with 12 bases sitting between them. CDR3 protein: CASSMSLAGGELFF. The CDR3, as DNA: TGTGCCAGTAGTATGAGTCTAGCTGGCGGGGAGCTGTTTTTT.

V usage is TRBV3-1 (or the pseudogene TRBV3-2) and J usage is TRBJ2-7, with TRBD1 identical over 7 bases. Trimming took 3 bases from V and 3 from J; bases not matched to a gene: 8. Per the germline V gene, CDR1 is LGHDT and CDR2 is YNNKEL (reference sequence). The CDR3 runs 15 residues. The DNA for the CDR3 is TGTGCCAGCAGCCAGACAGGGTTCACCGGCTACGAGCAGTACTTC. It codes for CASSQTGFTGYEQYF.

This clone came up once. This chain connects TRBV7-2 to TRBJ2-1; D might be TRBD2 (7 bases). Germline V gives CDR1 SGHTA, CDR2 FQGNSA. The V end was cut by 1 base, the J end by 7 bases, with 17 bases between. CDR3 length: 16 residues. CDR3 nucleotides: TGTGCCAGCAGCTTAGAGGTCACAGGGAGGGAGAATGAGCAGTTCTTC. It encodes CASSLEVTGRENEQFF. The full variable domain, in which reference TRBV7-2 and TRBJ2-1 provide the parts outside the CDR3, is GAGVSQSPSNKVTEKGKDVELRCDPISGHTALYWYRQSLGQGLEFLIYFQGNSAPDKSGLPSDRFSAERTGGSVSTLTIQRTQQEDSAVYLCASSLEVTGRENEQFFGPGTRLTVL.

This chain connects TRBV27 to TRBJ2-3, with D unresolved. Germline CDR1 and CDR2: MNHEY and SMNVEV (reference sequence). This CDR3 comprises 13 residues. V was shortened by 2 bases and J by 2 bases, with 5 bases between the two germline ends. Here the CDR3 reads CASSLGSTDTQYF. For the CDR3, the DNA is TGTGCCAGCAGTTTAGGATCCACAGATACGCAGTATTTT.

V gene TRBV19 combines with J gene TRBJ1-1, with 9 bases aligning to TRBD1. The CDR3 loop spans 14 amino acids. V was pared by 8 bases and J by 10 bases, with 14 bases of the junction left unmatched. Germline V gives CDR1 LNHDA, CDR2 SQIVND (reference sequence). The CDR3, as DNA: TGTGCCAGTGATCATGCCGGGACAGGGTATATAGCTTTCTTT. This translates into CASDHAGTGYIAFF.